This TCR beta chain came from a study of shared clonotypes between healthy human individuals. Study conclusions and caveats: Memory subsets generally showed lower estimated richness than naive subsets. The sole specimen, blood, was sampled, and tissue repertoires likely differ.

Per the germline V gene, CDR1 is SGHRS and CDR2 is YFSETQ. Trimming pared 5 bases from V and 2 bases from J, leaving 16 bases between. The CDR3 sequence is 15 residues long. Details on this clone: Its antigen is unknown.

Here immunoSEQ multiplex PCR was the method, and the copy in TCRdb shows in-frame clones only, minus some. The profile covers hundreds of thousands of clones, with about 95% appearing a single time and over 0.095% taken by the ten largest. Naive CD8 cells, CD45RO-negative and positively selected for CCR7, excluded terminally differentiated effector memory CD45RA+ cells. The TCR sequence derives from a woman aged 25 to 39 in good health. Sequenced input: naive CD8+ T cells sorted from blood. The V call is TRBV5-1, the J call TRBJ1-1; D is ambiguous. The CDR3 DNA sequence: TGCGCCAGCAGACTTTCCTCCGCGGGTAACACTGAAGCTTTCTTT. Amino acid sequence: CASRLSSAGNTEAFF.